This TCR beta chain was recorded in a study of blood T cell repertoires in COVID-19. Germline V gene data show CDR1 as LNHDA and CDR2 as SQIVND (reference sequence). Trimming at V came to 8 bases and at J to 2 bases, leaving 15 bases not matched to a gene. The CDR3 length is 16 residues. Data came from immunoSEQ multiplex PCR; TCRdb stores just in-frame clones and leaves some out. Among 40,000 to 50,000 clones listed, approximately 90% were seen once. The gene calls are TRBV19 and TRBJ2-7, with 7 nucleotides matching TRBD2. Sequencing was carried out using peripheral blood. This receptor was obtained from a human donor in a cohort sampled during active COVID-19. In DNA, the CDR3 is TGTGCCAGTTCCTCCGGGGGGTGGCGGGATGCCTACGAGCAGTACTTC. It is translated as CASSSGGWRDAYEQYF.